The T cell receptor beta chain described here comes from a study of identical twins' blood T cells. There are a few counts of this clonotype. The CDR3 covers 15 residues. The V end was cut by 4 bases, the J end by 1 base, with 13 bases between. Per the germline V gene, CDR1 is ENHRY and CDR2 is SYGVKD. Each CDR3 protein is one row after TCRdb ran MiXCR on the 5' RACE reads. This repertoire shows 350,000 to 450,000 distinct CDR3 sequences, about 28% found once; its top ten account for 6% to 7%. Sequenced material: PBMCs. The receptor was derived from a woman aged 18-50 years in good health. The chain links TRBV10-3 to TRBJ1-1, with D unresolved. CDR3 coding DNA: TGTGCCATCAGTGCCCGACAAGTCAAGAACACTGAAGCTTTCTTT. Encoded protein: CAISARQVKNTEAFF.